This is a list of T cell receptor beta chains from one sample in a study of lymphopenia after photon versus proton radiotherapy. Assay used: immunoSEQ multiplex PCR; TCRdb lists only in-frame clones, some missing. The table has under 20,000 clones, 92% seen once. The sequencing here drew on peripheral blood, taken from a patient treated with photon-based radiotherapy. These receptors all come from a woman aged 40-49 years with cholangiocarcinoma. Each CDR3 is given with its conserved first and last residue. Fields, in order: D gene, clone size, J gene, V gene, CDR3 protein, CDR3 DNA. A D gene is named only where the DNA matches it firmly. The size of a clone is reported for some rows only, either as once, few or many, or as a class for expanded clones.

.,.,TRBJ2-7,TRBV7-9,CASSLAGAPGEQYF,TGTGCCAGCAGCTTAGCGGGAGCCCCCGGGGAGCAGTACTTC
.,.,TRBJ1-2,TRBV4-3,CASSQDLTGVNYGYTF,TGCGCCAGCAGCCAAGATTTGACAGGAGTTAACTATGGCTACACCTTC
.,.,TRBJ1-2,TRBV9,CASSTNYGYTF,TGTGCCAGCAGCACGAACTATGGCTACACCTTC
TRBD2,.,TRBJ2-3,TRBV7-9,CASSESGSKDTQYF,TGTGCCAGCAGCGAGAGCGGGAGTAAAGATACGCAGTATTTT
.,.,TRBJ2-3,TRBV30,CAWKGGIARADTQYF,TGTGCCTGGAAAGGTGGCATAGCTCGGGCAGATACGCAGTATTTT
.,.,TRBJ2-7,TRBV28,CASIQGSISSYEQYF,TGTGCCAGCATACAGGGTTCCATAAGCTCCTACGAGCAGTACTTC
.,.,TRBJ2-3,TRBV6-1,CASSDGGLAGPRDTQYF,TGTGCCAGCAGTGACGGAGGTCTGGCGGGGCCGCGAGATACGCAGTATTTT
.,once,TRBJ2-2,TRBV19,CASSIGMRTGELFF,TGTGCCAGTAGTATCGGGATGCGGACCGGGGAGCTGTTTTTT
.,.,TRBJ2-7,TRBV25-1,CASSRASVPTEQYF,TGTGCCAGCAGCCGAGCAAGCGTACCTACTGAGCAGTACTTC
.,.,TRBJ2-5,TRBV7-9,CASSLGGPLPQETQYF,TGTGCCAGCAGCTTAGGGGGGCCTCTACCTCAAGAGACCCAGTACTTC
TRBD2,.,TRBJ2-5,TRBV30,CAWAAIDSGPGYQETQYF,TGTGCCTGGGCCGCAATCGATAGCGGGCCAGGCTACCAAGAGACCCAGTACTTC
TRBD2,.,TRBJ2-3,TRBV13,CASSLGSGGAPDTQYF,TGTGCCAGCAGCTTAGGTAGCGGGGGGGCACCAGATACGCAGTATTTT
.,.,TRBJ1-6,TRBV6-9,CASSYQPDRFNSPLHF,TGTGCCAGCAGTTACCAGCCCGACAGATTTAATTCACCCCTCCACTTT
.,.,TRBJ1-1,TRBV7-9,CASSSPGGRTEAFF,TGTGCCAGCAGCTCGCCGGGGGGTCGCACTGAAGCTTTCTTT
.,.,TRBJ2-7,TRBV30,CAWSVYGPQQYF,TGTGCCTGGAGTGTATATGGGCCCCAGCAGTACTTC
.,.,TRBJ1-5,TRBV6-1,CASSEVSGRQPQHF,TGTGCCAGCAGTGAAGTGAGTGGACGTCAGCCCCAGCATTTT
TRBD1,.,TRBJ2-6,TRBV7-8,CASSLFSNPGQGLTGANVLTF,TGTGCCAGCAGCTTATTTAGCAACCCGGGACAGGGCCTCACTGGGGCCAACGTCCTGACTTTC
TRBD2,.,TRBJ2-5,TRBV27,CASSPVVAGDTQYF,TGTGCCAGCAGTCCGGTAGTAGCGGGAGACACCCAGTACTTC
.,.,TRBJ1-1,TRBV30,CAWSTGTNTEAFF,TGTGCCTGGAGTACCGGGACTAACACTGAAGCTTTCTTT
.,.,TRBJ1-6,TRBV28,CASSSQGRVAPLHF,TGTGCCAGCAGTTCACAGGGTCGGGTAGCACCCCTCCACTTT
TRBD2,.,TRBJ2-3,TRBV7-9,CASSFLEFSGRRTDTQYF,TGTGCCAGCAGCTTCCTCGAGTTTAGCGGGAGGCGCACAGATACGCAGTATTTT
.,.,TRBJ2-3,TRBV5-1,CASSLGGVGDTQYF,TGCGCCAGCAGCTTGGGCGGGGTAGGAGATACGCAGTATTTT
TRBD1,few,TRBJ1-5,TRBV30,CAWSSRQGARQPQHF,TGTGCCTGGAGTTCGAGACAGGGGGCGAGACAGCCCCAGCATTTT
.,few,TRBJ2-3,TRBV10-1,CASSEREGTDTQYF,TGCGCCAGCAGTGAGCGGGAAGGCACAGATACGCAGTATTTT
.,once,TRBJ1-2,TRBV9,CASSVGVRTKDGYTF,TGTGCCAGCAGCGTAGGTGTCAGGACGAAGGATGGCTACACCTTC
.,.,TRBJ1-2,TRBV6-5,CASRPLEGRDYGYTF,TGTGCCAGCAGGCCCCTGGAGGGAAGGGACTATGGCTACACCTTC
.,.,TRBJ2-7,TRBV10-2,CASSNRITYEQYF,TGCGCCAGCAGTAACAGGATTACCTACGAGCAGTACTTC
.,.,TRBJ1-1,TRBV27,CASSSPPHHVRTGGAEAFF,TGTGCCAGCAGTTCCCCGCCACACCACGTAAGAACAGGTGGCGCTGAAGCTTTCTTT
.,.,TRBJ1-5,TRBV19,CASSIQGSGNQPQHF,TGTGCCAGTAGTATACAGGGATCAGGCAATCAGCCCCAGCATTTT
.,once,TRBJ1-3,TRBV27,CASSFDPPTGNTIYF,TGTGCCAGCAGTTTTGATCCGCCGACTGGAAACACCATATATTTT
.,.,TRBJ1-4,TRBV27,CASSFYPTRMGKLFF,TGTGCCAGCAGTTTCTACCCTACAAGGATGGGGAAACTGTTTTTT
.,.,TRBJ1-6,TRBV7-9,CASSSPVNSPLHF,TGTGCCAGCAGCTCCCCCGTTAATTCACCCCTCCACTTT
.,.,TRBJ1-1,TRBV14,CASSLQGDMSTEAFF,TGTGCCAGCAGCCTTCAAGGGGATATGAGTACTGAAGCTTTCTTT
.,.,TRBJ2-3,TRBV29-1,CSALVIDTQYF,TGCAGCGCCCTAGTGATAGATACGCAGTATTTT
.,once,TRBJ1-5,TRBV5-5,CASSSGWGMGNQPQHF,TGTGCCAGCAGCTCCGGGTGGGGGATGGGCAATCAGCCCCAGCATTTT
.,.,TRBJ1-1,TRBV27,CASSHWMGRLNTEAFF,TGTGCCAGCAGTCATTGGATGGGCAGACTGAACACTGAAGCTTTCTTT
.,once,TRBJ2-7,TRBV9,CASSVGGTGVIYEQYF,TGTGCCAGCAGCGTGGGAGGGACAGGCGTAATCTACGAGCAGTACTTC
.,.,TRBJ2-7,TRBV19,CASSIPGYEQYF,TGTGCCAGTAGTATCCCAGGGTACGAGCAGTACTTC
.,.,TRBJ2-7,TRBV6-5,CASSLRGEGGQYF,TGTGCCAGCAGCCTCAGGGGGGAAGGGGGGCAGTACTTC
.,.,TRBJ2-1,TRBV5-6,CASSLSSVNEQFF,TGTGCCAGCAGCTTGTCTAGCGTCAATGAGCAGTTCTTC
.,.,TRBJ1-3,TRBV29-1,CSVGQSDGNTIYF,TGCAGCGTCGGACAGTCAGACGGAAACACCATATATTTT
.,.,TRBJ2-7,TRBV7-9,CASSLEGGGYYEQYF,TGTGCCAGCAGCTTAGAGGGGGGAGGGTACTACGAGCAGTACTTC
.,.,TRBJ2-7,TRBV12-5,CASGLTAPDEQYF,TGTGCTAGTGGTTTGACCGCGCCGGACGAGCAGTACTTC
TRBD1,.,TRBJ2-7,TRBV7-2,CASSLGGQPYEQYF,TGTGCCAGCAGCTTAGGGGGACAGCCATACGAGCAGTACTTC
TRBD2,.,TRBJ2-3,TRBV10-3,CATRPGLASTDTQYF,TGTGCCACCAGGCCAGGACTAGCAAGCACAGATACGCAGTATTTT
.,.,TRBJ1-1,TRBV7-7,CASSLELNTEAFF,TGTGCTAGCAGCTTAGAGTTGAACACTGAAGCTTTCTTT
.,once,TRBJ2-3,TRBV7-2,CASSRKPGISTDTQYF,TGTGCCAGCAGCAGAAAGCCAGGGATCTCCACAGATACGCAGTATTTT
.,.,TRBJ1-2,TRBV28,CASSLGQNYGYTF,TGTGCCAGCAGTTTAGGACAGAACTATGGCTACACCTTC
TRBD1,few,TRBJ2-7,TRBV7-9,CASSPRGGQETVKQYF,TGTGCCAGCAGTCCCCGTGGGGGACAGGAGACGGTGAAGCAGTACTTC
TRBD2,.,TRBJ2-1,TRBV2,CASIISGSSQINEQFF,TGTGCCAGCATTATTAGCGGGAGTTCGCAAATTAATGAGCAGTTCTTC
.,.,TRBJ1-4,TRBV29-1,CSVGAAPTNEKLFF,TGCAGCGTTGGGGCAGCCCCAACTAATGAAAAACTGTTTTTT
.,once,TRBJ1-1,TRBV14,CASSQAGGGKAFF,TGTGCCAGCAGCCAAGCGGGGGGCGGGAAAGCTTTCTTT
TRBD2,.,TRBJ2-7,TRBV5-1,CASSGPGTSGDEQYF,TGCGCCAGCAGCGGCCCCGGAACTAGCGGGGACGAGCAGTACTTC
TRBD1,.,TRBJ1-3,TRBV5-1,CASGATGGGGNTIYF,TGCGCCAGCGGGGCGACTGGAGGGGGCGGAAACACCATATATTTT